Each of the 20 T cell receptor beta chains below was sequenced from the same sample in a study. TCRdb recomputed calls from the RT-PCR reads with MiXCR, one row per CDR3 protein. The data show about 680,000 distinct CDR3 sequences, approximately 15% seen once. The sample comprised memory CD4+ T cells from blood. Source of these receptors: a female donor in good health, serving as a healthy control.

This clonotype turned up a few times. This chain joins TRBV9 and TRBJ1-1; a weak D match, TRBD1 (5 bases). Germline V gives CDR1 SGDLS, CDR2 YYNGEE. The CDR3 has 14 amino acids. Trimming removed 1 base at V and 3 bases at J, with 10 bases between. The CDR3 coding sequence is TGTGCCAGCAGCGTATCAACAGGATACACTGAAGCTTTCTTT. It is translated as CASSVSTGYTEAFF. Using reference TRBV9 and TRBJ1-1 for the parts outside the CDR3, the full variable domain is DSGVTQTPKHLITATGQRVTLRCSPRSGDLSVYWYQQSLDQGLQFLIQYYNGEERAKGNILERFSAQQFPDLHSELNLSSLELGDSALYFCASSVSTGYTEAFFGQGTRLTVV.

This clonotype was counted ten times or more. The rearrangement links TRBV6-5 to TRBJ2-7; possibly TRBD1 for D (5 bases). The CDR3 totals 14 residues. Trimming shortened V by 2 bases and J by 6 bases, and 14 bases separated the two germline ends. Germline V gene data show CDR1 as MNHEY and CDR2 as SVGAGI. The CDR3 is CASSYTGAGAEQYF. The CDR3 nucleotides read TGTGCCAGCAGTTACACAGGCGCAGGAGCCGAGCAGTACTTC.

This clonotype was seen more than once but under ten times. The gene calls are TRBV20-1 and TRBJ2-3; D possibly matches TRBD1 or TRBD2 (5 bases each). This CDR3 is built from 14 residues. Trimming cost V 3 bases and J 6 bases, with 16 bases left between them. Germline V lookup: CDR1 DFQATT, CDR2 SNEGSKA (reference sequence). The CDR3 loop is CSARLPGPGDTQYF. In nucleotides, the CDR3 is TGCAGTGCTAGGTTACCGGGACCCGGGGATACGCAGTATTTT.

This clonotype was detected ten times or more. The chain employs TRBV29-1 and TRBJ2-1; D may be TRBD1 (6 bases). The CDR3 has 15 amino acids. The germline V gene has CDR1 SQVTM and CDR2 ANQGSEA. Trimming removed 3 bases at V and 8 bases at J, with 20 bases between. CDR3 loop: CSVEGATLSLDEQFF. CDR3 nucleotide sequence: TGCAGCGTTGAGGGGGCGACCCTCTCTCTTGATGAGCAGTTCTTC.

This clonotype was counted at least ten times. The V call is TRBV20-1, the J call TRBJ2-5; 7 nucleotides line up with TRBD2. Germline V gene sequence: CDR1 DFQATT, CDR2 SNEGSKA (reference sequence). V shed 6 bases, J shed 2 bases, and the junction held 6 bases outside the gene matches. CDR3 length equals 13 residues. CDR3 region: CSAARGLQETQYF. In DNA form, the CDR3 reads TGCAGTGCAGCGCGGGGGTTACAAGAGACCCAGTACTTC.

This clonotype was seen a handful of times. The chain uses TRBV7-6 and TRBJ2-3, with 7 bases aligning to TRBD2. V trimming: 6 bases; J trimming: 4 bases; junction bases outside the gene matches: 4. The CDR3 runs to 13 residues. Looked up from germline, CDR1 is SGHVS and CDR2 is FNYEAQ. This CDR3 is CASSRTRADTQYF. The CDR3, as DNA: TGTGCCAGCAGTCGGACTAGAGCAGATACGCAGTATTTT.

This sequence joins TRBV7-9 and TRBJ2-3; TRBD2 is a possible D gene (6 bases). Between the trimmed V and J ends, which lost 1 base and 3 bases, there was a span of 11 bases. The germline CDR1 and CDR2 sequences are SEHNR and FQNEAQ (reference sequence). The CDR3 contains 15 residues. The CDR3 nucleotides are TGTGCCAGCAGCTTAGGCGGGATAGGGACAGATACGCAGTATTTT. Translated: CASSLGGIGTDTQYF.

The V gene is TRBV14, the J gene TRBJ1-2; tentative D call: TRBD1 (5 bases). Germline loops: CDR1 SGHDN, CDR2 FVKESK. The CDR3 spans 13 residues. Trimming stripped 5 bases from V and 8 bases from J, with 15 bases between. CDR3 bases: TGTGCCAGCAGCTCTAGACAGTGGGTCGGCTACACCTTC. Amino acid sequence: CASSSRQWVGYTF.

This clonotype was counted a few times. The chain couples TRBV7-2 to TRBJ1-6, with TRBD1 as a possible D gene (6 bases). V gave up 2 bases and J gave up 11 bases, with 16 bases separating them. Looked up from germline, CDR1 is SGHTA and CDR2 is FQGNSA. This CDR3 is built from 15 residues. This CDR3 is CASSLSWGATPPLHF. Here the CDR3 DNA reads TGTGCCAGCAGCTTAAGTTGGGGGGCTACTCCACCCCTCCACTTT.

The V gene is TRBV27, the J gene TRBJ2-1, with a weak D call TRBD1 (6 bases). CDR1 and CDR2 (germline): MNHEY, SMNVEV (reference sequence). The V end was cut by 2 bases, the J end by 2 bases, with 7 bases between. This CDR3 spans 14 amino acids. Here the CDR3 reads CASSLKGAYNEQFF. Here the CDR3 DNA reads TGTGCCAGCAGTTTAAAGGGGGCCTACAATGAGCAGTTCTTC.

This clonotype has just a few counts. The genes are TRBV20-1 and TRBJ2-7, with 7 bases aligning to TRBD2. Germline V lookup: CDR1 DFQATT, CDR2 SNEGSKA (reference sequence). The CDR3 loop spans 14 amino acids. This CDR3 is CSPLGRESVYEQYF. CDR3 nucleotides: TGCAGCCCCCTGGGGCGGGAGTCCGTTTACGAGCAGTACTTC.

The V call is TRBV28, the J call TRBJ2-2; TRBD1 agrees at 7 bases. The germline gives CDR1 MDHEN, CDR2 SYDVKM. J was trimmed by 5 bases and V by 5 bases; bases with no gene match: 11. The CDR3 length is 16 residues. The CDR3 DNA follows: TGTGCCAGCAGTCACCAGGACAGGCGTAGGACCGGGGAGCTGTTTTTT. This encodes CASSHQDRRRTGELFF.

This clonotype was detected many times. This sequence joins TRBV7-9 and TRBJ1-2; D not certain. The germline V gene has CDR1 SEHNR and CDR2 FQNEAQ (reference sequence). Trimming cost V 1 base and J 8 bases, with 11 bases left between them. CDR3 length: 13 amino acids. Here the CDR3 reads CASSLEGNLGYTF. DNA for the CDR3: TGTGCCAGCAGCTTAGAGGGTAATCTCGGCTACACCTTC.

This clonotype was counted at least ten times. The chain uses TRBV7-2 and TRBJ2-3; TRBD2 matches 9 bases. The CDR3 has 16 amino acids. Germline V CDR1 and CDR2: SGHTA, FQGNSA. V trimming: 1 base; J trimming: 3 bases; junction bases outside the gene matches: 5. The DNA of the CDR3 is TGTGCCAGCAGCTTAGGTAGCGGGAGTTTGACAGATACGCAGTATTTT. It specifies CASSLGSGSLTDTQYF. Full variable domain (remainder filled in from reference TRBV7-2 and TRBJ2-3): GAGVSQSPSNKVTEKGKDVELRCDPISGHTALYWYRQSLGQGLEFLIYFQGNSAPDKSGLPSDRFSAERTGGSVSTLTIQRTQQEDSAVYLCASSLGSGSLTDTQYFGPGTRLTVL.

The chain recombines TRBV7-9 with TRBJ1-1; 11 bases fit TRBD1. Germline-derived CDR1 and CDR2 are SEHNR and FQNEAQ (reference sequence). V lost 0 bases and J lost 3; bases outside the gene matches: 3. CDR3 size: 16 residues. CDR3 coding DNA: TGTGCCAGCAGCTTAGCATGGGGACAGGGGGACACTGAAGCTTTCTTT. Translation: CASSLAWGQGDTEAFF. Complete variable domain (other parts from reference TRBV7-9 and TRBJ1-1): DTGVSQNPRHKITKRGQNVTFRCDPISEHNRLYWYRQTLGQGPEFLTYFQNEAQLEKSRLLSDRFSAERPKGSFSTLEIQRTEQGDSAMYLCASSLAWGQGDTEAFFGQGTRLTVV.

This clonotype came up many times. The V call is TRBV7-2, the J call TRBJ1-2, with TRBD1 matching 9 bases. The CDR3 spans 14 residues. The germline V gene encodes CDR1 SGHTA and CDR2 FQGNSA. The V gene end was trimmed by 5 bases and the J gene end by 7 bases; junction bases not matched to a gene: 8. CDR3 in DNA: TGTGCCAGCAGCCAGACAGGGGGTTCGGTTGGCTACACCTTC. It encodes CASSQTGGSVGYTF.

This chain joins TRBV12-3 or TRBV12-4 and TRBJ1-2, with no clear D. Trimming left V 3 bases short and J 8 bases short, with 10 bases between. CDR3 length equals 12 residues. CDR3 sequence: CASSFSAGGYTF. In nucleotides, the CDR3 is TGTGCCAGCAGTTTTTCGGCCGGAGGCTACACCTTC.

The sample holds a few counts of this clonotype. The chain joins TRBV20-1 to TRBJ1-1, with 11 bases aligning to TRBD1. CDR1 is DFQATT, CDR2 SNEGSKA, per germline (reference sequence). Trimming removed 3 bases from V and 10 bases from J; junction bases left unmatched: 7. The CDR3 runs 13 residues. The CDR3 region has the DNA TGCAGTGCTAGTGGGGACAGGGGGATGGGAGCTTTCTTT. Translation: CSASGDRGMGAFF.

The chain is built from TRBV28 and TRBJ2-7, with 9 nucleotides matching TRBD1. Germline V gives CDR1 MDHEN, CDR2 SYDVKM. CDR3 size: 15 residues. The V and J ends lost 6 bases and 1 base, in that order; junction bases with no gene match: 7. DNA for the CDR3: TGTGCCAGCAGGACTGGGACAGGGCTTTCCTACGAGCAGTACTTC. Its translation is CASRTGTGLSYEQYF.

This clonotype was detected many times. The genes are TRBV5-6 and TRBJ2-3; 15 bases are shared with TRBD2. Germline V gene lookup returns CDR1 SGHDT and CDR2 YYEEEE. V lost 3 bases to trimming and J lost 9 bases; unmatched junction nucleotides: 5. CDR3 size: 15 residues. The CDR3 sequence is CASSSGLAGGRTQYF. The CDR3 DNA reads as TGTGCCAGCAGCTCGGGACTAGCGGGGGGTCGGACGCAGTATTTT.